Below are 23 T cell receptor beta chains sequenced from a single sample in a study of blood T cells in healthy people across ages. For the second PCR, which ran for about 7 to 11 cycles, a sample-barcoded 5' primer and a J-beta primer mix were used. Each CDR3 protein gets one entry after TCRdb re-called the 5' RACE reads with MiXCR. The sample holds about 690,000 distinct CDR3 sequences, 40% to 45% seen once. Sequenced sample: blood. The receptors here all came from an elderly man in good health.

Details on this clonotype: At one end, the junction sequence differs from germline, possibly due to a read error. The CDR3 DNA reads as TGCGCCACCAGCGGAGAATTGACAGGGAGCTCCTACGAGCAGTACTTC. Its translation is CATSGELTGSSYEQYF. The chain links TRBV5-1 to TRBJ2-7; TRBD1 agrees at 7 bases. Germline V gene lookup returns CDR1 SGHRS and CDR2 YFSETQ. CDR3 length equals 16 residues.

The chain is built from TRBV30 and TRBJ2-1, with D uncertain. The CDR3 is 14 residues long. V was shortened by 2 bases and J by 0 bases, with 8 bases between the two germline ends. In germline, CDR1 is GTSNPN, CDR2 SVGIG (reference sequence). CDR3 amino acids: CAWSSGVSYNEQFF. CDR3 nucleotide sequence: TGTGCCTGGAGTTCGGGCGTCTCCTACAATGAGCAGTTCTTC. The whole variable domain, filled in from reference TRBV30 and TRBJ2-1, reads SQTIHQWPATLVQPVGSPLSLECTVEGTSNPNLYWYRQAAGRGLQLLFYSVGIGQISSEVPQNLSASRPQDRQFILSSKKLLLSDSGFYLCAWSSGVSYNEQFFGPGTRLTVL.

V usage is TRBV5-1 and J usage is TRBJ2-7, with a tentative D call TRBD1 (6 bases). CDR1 SGHRS and CDR2 YFSETQ come from the germline V gene. V lost 1 base, J lost 2 bases, and 13 bases lay in between. The CDR3 loop spans 15 amino acids. As DNA, the CDR3 is TGCGCCAGCAGCTTGTCAGGGGCCGGGCCCTACGAGCAGTACTTC. Amino acids: CASSLSGAGPYEQYF. Full variable domain (outside the CDR3, taken from reference TRBV5-1 and TRBJ2-7): KAGVTQTPRYLIKTRGQQVTLSCSPISGHRSVSWYQQTPGQGLQFLFEYFSETQRNKGNFPGRFSGRQFSNSRSEMNVSTLELGDSALYLCASSLSGAGPYEQYFGPGTRLTVT.

This CDR3 reads CASSRWESSYNEQFF. CDR3 coding DNA: TGCGCCAGCAGCCGGTGGGAAAGCTCCTACAATGAGCAGTTCTTC. The chain joins TRBV4-3 to TRBJ2-1; D is unresolved. The CDR3 extends over 15 amino acids. The V end lost 4 bases, the J end lost 0 bases, and 10 bases lay between the germline ends. Germline assignment: CDR1 LGHNA and CDR2 YSLEER.

A note on this clonotype: The junction departs from germline at one end; a sequencing error may be responsible. This sequence joins TRBV2 and TRBJ1-5; 7 bases are shared with TRBD1. The CDR3 totals 14 residues. CDR1 SNHLY and CDR2 FYNNEI come from the germline V gene. DNA of the CDR3: TGTGCCAGCTGGCAGGGGGTATACAATCAACCCCAGCATTTT. Encoded protein: CASWQGVYNQPQHF.

The rearrangement uses TRBV28 and TRBJ1-6; tentative D call: TRBD1 (6 bases). Germline-derived CDR1 and CDR2 are MDHEN and SYDVKM. The CDR3 is 18 amino acids. The V end lost 2 bases, the J end lost 7 bases, and 21 bases lay between the germline ends. The CDR3 reads CASSLPPPGARGNSPLHF. The CDR3 region has the DNA TGTGCCAGCAGTTTACCCCCACCAGGGGCCCGCGGGAATTCACCCCTCCACTTT.

The V gene is TRBV18, the J gene TRBJ1-5; D not resolved. Germline V lookup: CDR1 KGHSH, CDR2 LQKENI. CDR3 size: 14 residues. Trimming pared 4 bases from V and 2 bases from J, leaving 9 bases between. CDR3: CASSRDIGNQPQHF. In nucleotides, the CDR3 is TGTGCCAGCTCACGGGATATCGGCAATCAGCCCCAGCATTTT.

V and J are TRBV28 and TRBJ2-3; 12 bases are a match to TRBD2. V lost 7 bases to trimming and J lost 0 bases; unmatched junction nucleotides: 23. The CDR3 runs to 22 residues. The germline V gene has CDR1 MDHEN and CDR2 SYDVKM. In DNA, the CDR3 is TGTGCCAGCATCCTCAACCCCCCTCTGACTAGCGGGAGAATTTCTAGCACAGATACGCAGTATTTT. This gives the protein CASILNPPLTSGRISSTDTQYF.

On this clonotype itself: A read error may account for a junction end that differs from germline. The rearrangement links TRBV10-3 to TRBJ2-6, with D perhaps matching TRBD1 or TRBD2 (6 bases each). Looked up from germline, CDR1 is ENHRY and CDR2 is SYGVKD. This CDR3 region has 17 residues. The CDR3 loop reads CAISESGQGTGANVPTF. CDR3 DNA: TGTGCCATCAGTGAGTCCGGCCAGGGGACTGGGGCCAACGTCCCGACTTTC.

In this sample, this clonotype turned up many times. The chain joins TRBV28 to TRBJ2-7; unclear D gene. This CDR3 has 10 amino acids. Germline V CDR1 and CDR2: MDHEN, SYDVKM. V gave up 3 bases and J gave up 5 bases, with 2 bases separating them. The CDR3 loop reads CASSFDEQYF. The CDR3 DNA is TGTGCCAGCAGTTTCGACGAGCAGTACTTC. Based on the CDR3 plus reference TRBV28 and TRBJ2-7, the full variable domain is DVKVTQSSRYLVKRTGEKVFLECVQDMDHENMFWYRQDPGLGLRLIYFSYDVKMKEKGDIPEGYSVSREKKERFSLILESASTNQTSMYLCASSFDEQYFGPGTRLTVT.

V is TRBV7-2 and J is TRBJ2-4, with 8 positions matching TRBD1. Matching the DNA end better, TRBJ2-7 makes the J call doubtful. This CDR3 is 15 amino acids long. Germline V gene data show CDR1 as SGHTA and CDR2 as FQGNSA. The CDR3 loop reads CASSFQAGGTYEQYF. DNA for the CDR3: TGTGCCAGCAGCTTCCAGGCAGGGGGCACGTACGAGCAGTACTTC.

This chain joins TRBV20-1 and TRBJ2-1; D gene uncertain. Trimming cost V 5 bases and J 8 bases, with 16 bases left between them. CDR1 is DFQATT and CDR2 is SNEGSKA in the germline V gene (reference sequence). The CDR3 covers 13 residues. CDR3 nucleotide sequence: TGCAGTGCTCGAGGCCTAGTAGTCGATGAGCAGTTCTTC. It is translated as CSARGLVVDEQFF.

Remarks on this clonotype: Its ends do not fully match the called genes, so a read error is possible. This sequence joins TRBV15 and TRBJ1-1; D not certain. The CDR3 totals 13 residues. Looked up from germline, CDR1 is LNHNV and CDR2 is YYDKDF (reference sequence). The CDR3 region has the DNA TGTGTCACCAGCAGAGATCGGAGCACTGAAGCTTTCTTT. Translating gives CVTSRDRSTEAFF.

The chain's CDR3 is CASSSGLAGVGGETQYF. The CDR3 region has the DNA TGTGCCAGCAGCTCAGGACTAGCGGGAGTCGGGGGGGAGACCCAGTACTTC. The chain combines TRBV6-2 or TRBV6-3 with TRBJ2-5; 13 bases fit TRBD2. V shed 6 bases and J 5 bases; nucleotides not matched to a gene: 12. Germline V lookup: CDR1 MNHEY, CDR2 SVGEGT. The CDR3 extends over 17 amino acids.

In its sample, this clonotype was seen many times. The chain links TRBV7-2 to TRBJ2-7; a possible D gene is TRBD1 (6 bases). Trimming removed 1 base at V and 6 bases at J, with 13 bases between. The CDR3 is made up of 14 amino acids. CDR1 and CDR2 (germline): SGHTA, FQGNSA. This CDR3 reads CASSLGQAVGEQYF. The CDR3 DNA reads as TGTGCCAGCAGCTTAGGACAGGCAGTTGGCGAGCAGTACTTC.

This clonotype was seen once. The chain is built from TRBV20-1 and TRBJ2-7, with TRBD1 matching over 7 bases. V trimming: 3 bases; J trimming: 7 bases; junction bases outside the gene matches: 15. Germline assignment: CDR1 DFQATT and CDR2 SNEGSKA (reference sequence). The CDR3 runs 15 residues. The CDR3 DNA is TGCAGTGCTAGGACGACAGGGACGGGATTGAATGAGCAGTACTTC. It is translated as CSARTTGTGLNEQYF.

This clonotype was counted a single time. The chain uses TRBV5-1 and TRBJ2-1; tentatively, D is TRBD2 (5 bases). The CDR3 length is 15 residues. Germline CDR1 is SGHRS and CDR2 is YFSETQ. V dropped 4 bases and J dropped 7 bases, with 18 bases sitting between them. This chain's CDR3 is CASSTDSYPINEQFF. DNA of the CDR3: TGCGCCAGCAGCACGGACTCTTACCCCATTAATGAGCAGTTCTTC.

There are a few counts of this clonotype. The CDR3 sequence: CASSQVGGSGETQYF. The CDR3 coding sequence is TGTGCCAGCAGCCAAGTCGGGGGGAGTGGAGAGACCCAGTACTTC. This chain joins TRBV4-2 and TRBJ2-5, with 7 positions matching TRBD2. Germline V lookup: CDR1 LGHNA, CDR2 YNFKEQ. The CDR3 spans 15 residues. V lost 1 base and J lost 4; bases outside the gene matches: 6.

The chain is built from TRBV27 and TRBJ2-3, with D perhaps assigned TRBD1 or TRBD2 (6 bases each). Germline loops: CDR1 MNHEY, CDR2 SMNVEV (reference sequence). The CDR3 is 15 amino acids. V gave up 6 bases and J gave up 7 bases, with 20 bases separating them. The DNA for the CDR3 is TGTGCCAGCAGCCTACGGGGGCTGGCGGGCTATACGCAGTATTTT. This translates into CASSLRGLAGYTQYF.

The CDR3 bases are TGCGCCAGCAGCAGGACAGGGTCAGAGACCCAGTACTTC. This codes for CASSRTGSETQYF. The chain couples TRBV5-1 to TRBJ2-5; 8 bases align to TRBD1. There are 13 residues in the CDR3. Unmatched junction bases numbered 3, after V lost 4 bases and J lost 4 bases. Germline V gives CDR1 SGHRS, CDR2 YFSETQ.

This clonotype was recorded many times. The J gene is TRBJ2-2, the V gene TRBV7-9, with D unresolved. V was pared by 4 bases and J by 0 bases, with 0 bases between. The length of the CDR3 is 12 residues. Germline V gene sequence: CDR1 SEHNR, CDR2 FQNEAQ (reference sequence). CDR3 nucleotide sequence: TGTGCCAGCAGCTCGAACACCGGGGAGCTGTTTTTT. It is translated as CASSSNTGELFF.

This clonotype has only a few counts. This chain connects TRBV7-2 to TRBJ2-5; D remains ambiguous. Gene TRBJ2-7 matches the end of the DNA better, so the J call may be wrong. The CDR3 is 14 residues long. Germline CDR1 SGHTA, CDR2 FQGNSA. The CDR3 bases are TGTGCCAGCAGCTTAGGGGCGGCTCAAGGCGAGCAGTACTTC. Translated: CASSLGAAQGEQYF.

The chain links TRBV20-1 to TRBJ1-5; 8 bases map to TRBD1. With V trimmed by 2 bases and J by 4 bases, 7 bases remained unmatched. CDR1 and CDR2 from the germline V gene are DFQATT and SNEGSKA (reference sequence). This CDR3 has 15 residues. CDR3 sequence reads: CSARRTGIENQPQHF. CDR3 DNA sequence: TGCAGTGCTAGACGGACAGGGATAGAAAATCAGCCCCAGCATTTT.